This T cell receptor beta chain was identified in a study of regulatory T cells in long-lasting Graves disease. Comment on this clonotype: Antigen: not known. One junction end disagrees with the germline gene, perhaps due to a read error.

The authors built TCR beta libraries using iRepertoire HTBI primers and Arm-PCR of CDR3 regions. TCRdb reanalysed the multiplex PCR reads using MiXCR and keeps one entry per CDR3 protein. The sample carries 510,000 or so distinct CDR3 sequences, 9.5% to 15% recorded once. Study-level points and caveats: Persistent patients shared more public clonotypes (about 2,700) than new patients (nearly 1,000). Newly diagnosed Graves' patients exceeded persistent ones in TCR diversity.

CDR1 and CDR2 (germline): LNHNV, YYDKDF (reference sequence). The CDR3 runs to 24 residues. This sample's time point: newly diagnosed GD, antithyroid drugs for less than 3 months. Generation of the TCR library employed RNA extracted from PBMCs. EDTA tubes received approximately 10 milliliters of collected peripheral blood. In addition, the sample was reused for a study of T cells in Graves' hyperthyroidism and ophthalmopathy.

The chain links TRBV15 to TRBJ2-5; 8 bases are shared with TRBD2. This TCR was sampled from a woman in her 30s with Graves disease. This specimen was peripheral blood mononuclear cells (PBMCs), taken at new diagnosis, from a patient treated with antithyroid drugs. CDR3 amino acids: CATSRGLNYLTTRLAQLFQETQCF. The CDR3 DNA follows: TGTGCCACCAGCAGAGGCCTAAATTACTTAACCACAAGACTAGCGCAACTATTCCAAGAGACCCAGTGCTTC.